The entry that follows covers one T cell receptor (beta chain) sequence. This sample was taken from a study of blood T cell repertoires in COVID-19. About the study: COVID-19 samples, acute and convalescent, were from the United States, Italy and Spain. T cells, B-cell-depleted T cells, or PBMCs supplied cDNA or gDNA.

Germline CDR1 SGHRS, CDR2 YFSETQ. The CDR3 is made up of 15 amino acids. V was cut by 4 bases and J by 0 bases, with 10 bases left in between. Data came from immunoSEQ multiplex PCR; TCRdb stores just in-frame clones and leaves some out. Among about 94,000 clones listed, 80% to 85% were seen once. This sequence originates from a man in his fifties or sixties with acute or convalescent COVID-19. The rearrangement links TRBV5-1 to TRBJ2-2; D is undetermined. The sample comprised peripheral blood. CDR3 sequence: CASSPGYANTGELFF. The CDR3 DNA is TGCGCCAGCAGCCCAGGATACGCGAACACCGGGGAGCTGTTTTTT.